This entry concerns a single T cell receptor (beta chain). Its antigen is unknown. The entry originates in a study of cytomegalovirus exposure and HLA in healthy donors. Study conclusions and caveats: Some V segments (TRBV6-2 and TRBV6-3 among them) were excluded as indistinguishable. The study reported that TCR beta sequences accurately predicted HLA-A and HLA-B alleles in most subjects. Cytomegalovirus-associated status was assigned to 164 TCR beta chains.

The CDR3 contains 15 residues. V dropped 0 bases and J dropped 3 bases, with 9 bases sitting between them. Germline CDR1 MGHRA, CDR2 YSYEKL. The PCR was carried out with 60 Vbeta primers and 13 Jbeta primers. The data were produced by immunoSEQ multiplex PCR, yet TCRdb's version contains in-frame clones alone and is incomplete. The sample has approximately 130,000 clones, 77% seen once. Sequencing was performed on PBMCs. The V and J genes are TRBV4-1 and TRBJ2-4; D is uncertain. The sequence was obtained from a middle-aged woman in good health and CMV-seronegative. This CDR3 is CASSQDQLGKNIQYF. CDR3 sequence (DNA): TGCGCCAGCAGCCAAGATCAACTCGGCAAAAACATTCAGTACTTC.